This T cell receptor beta chain was captured by sequencing in a study of blood T cell repertoires in COVID-19. Study at large: Sites across the United States, Italy and Spain contributed samples from acute and convalescent COVID-19. PBMCs, B-cell-depleted T cells, or T cells provided the cDNA or gDNA that made up the material.

This clone was detected once. Germline values: CDR1 MDHEN, CDR2 SYDVKM. Trimming cost V 6 bases and J 4 bases; bases outside gene matches: 6. The length of the CDR3 is 14 residues. Original processing methods: It was from reference gene primer amplification that nucleated cell counts were estimated. Some clones are missing from TCRdb's copy, which holds only in-frame ones; the method was immunoSEQ multiplex PCR. D and trimming come from the DNA, and the V and J calls and clone size come from that table. The data show under 300,000 clones, about 83% seen once. The chain is built from TRBV28 and TRBJ1-3, with 7 bases matching TRBD1. The receptor was isolated from a woman in her forties who had recovered from COVID-19. Source material: peripheral blood. The CDR3 loop is CASRSLDRGNTIYF. CDR3 sequence (DNA): TGTGCCAGCAGATCCTTGGACAGGGGAAACACCATATATTTT.